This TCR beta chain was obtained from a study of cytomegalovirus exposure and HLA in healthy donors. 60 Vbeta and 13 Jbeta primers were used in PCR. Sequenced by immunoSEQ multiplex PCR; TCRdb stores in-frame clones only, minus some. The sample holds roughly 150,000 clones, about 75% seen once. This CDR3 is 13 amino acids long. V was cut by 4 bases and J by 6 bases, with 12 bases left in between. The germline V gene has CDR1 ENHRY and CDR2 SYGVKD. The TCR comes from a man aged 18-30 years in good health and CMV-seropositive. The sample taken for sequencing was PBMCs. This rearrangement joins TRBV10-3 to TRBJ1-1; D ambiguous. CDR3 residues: CAISATDSSEAFF. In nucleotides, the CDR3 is TGTGCCATCAGTGCGACTGACTCTTCTGAAGCTTTCTTT.